The next 14 T cell receptor beta chains were all read from a single sample in a study of OX40 agonist ivuxolimab in advanced cancers. Measured with immunoSEQ multiplex PCR; TCRdb has only the in-frame clones, and not every one. This sample carries 75,000 to 95,000 clones, 85% to 90% of them seen once, and the ten largest clones take just over 2.5%. The sequences come from CD4+ or CD8+ T cells sorted from blood, collected in a trial of the OX40 agonist ivuxolimab. These receptors were obtained from an adult with an advanced solid tumor such as melanoma, head and neck, liver or kidney cancer.

This sequence joins TRBV7-8 and TRBJ2-7; perhaps TRBD1 as D (6 bases). Between the trimmed V and J ends, which lost 4 bases and 2 bases, there was a span of 9 bases. The CDR3 runs 13 residues. Germline V gene data show CDR1 as SGHVS and CDR2 as FQNEAQ. As DNA, the CDR3 is TGTGCCAGCAGCTCTGACAGGACCTACGAGCAGTACTTC. As protein: CASSSDRTYEQYF.

The chain couples TRBV7-2 to TRBJ2-3; possibly TRBD1 or TRBD2 for D (5 bases each). The CDR3 has 15 amino acids. Per the germline V gene, CDR1 is SGHTA and CDR2 is FQGNSA. V was cut by 6 bases and J by 5 bases, with 18 bases left in between. Here the CDR3 DNA reads TGTGCCAGCAGTTCGAGGGGAGCCGGGGAAGATACGCAGTATTTT. It yields the protein CASSSRGAGEDTQYF. Using reference TRBV7-2 and TRBJ2-3 for the parts outside the CDR3, the full variable domain is GAGVSQSPSNKVTEKGKDVELRCDPISGHTALYWYRQSLGQGLEFLIYFQGNSAPDKSGLPSDRFSAERTGGSVSTLTIQRTQQEDSAVYLCASSSRGAGEDTQYFGPGTRLTVL.

The chain joins TRBV7-2 to TRBJ1-6; 8 nucleotides match TRBD1. V was clipped by 3 bases and J by 7 bases; unmatched bases: 5. Germline CDR1 and CDR2: SGHTA and FQGNSA. The CDR3 consists of 15 residues. The CDR3 DNA reads as TGTGCCAGCAGCTTGACAGGGGATAGGAATTCACCCCTCCACTTT. This sequence encodes CASSLTGDRNSPLHF.

This chain connects TRBV5-4 to TRBJ2-1; 8 nucleotides line up with TRBD2. CDR1 and CDR2 from the germline V gene are SGHNT and YYREEE (reference sequence). This CDR3 contains 16 residues. V dropped 4 bases and J dropped 1; count of bases not matched to a gene: 7. CDR3 region: CASSTGGGLSYNEQFF. The DNA of the CDR3 is TGTGCCAGCAGCACTGGCGGGGGGCTTTCCTACAATGAGCAGTTCTTC.

The chain links TRBV27 to TRBJ2-5, with 9 positions matching TRBD1. The germline V gene has CDR1 MNHEY and CDR2 SMNVEV (reference sequence). After removal of 5 bases from V and 5 bases from J, the junction contained 9 bases not matched to a gene. The CDR3 runs 15 residues. CDR3 residues: CASSVYRGRWETQYF. The CDR3 DNA is TGTGCCAGCAGTGTCTACAGGGGGCGGTGGGAGACCCAGTACTTC.

This chain links TRBV29-1 with TRBJ2-3; TRBD1 agrees at 8 bases. CDR3 length: 14 residues. V shed 6 bases and J 1 base; nucleotides not matched to a gene: 6. Germline V gene data show CDR1 as SQVTM and CDR2 as ANQGSEA. CDR3 in amino acids: CSVLQGDGTDTQYF. The DNA for the CDR3 is TGCAGCGTCTTACAGGGGGATGGCACAGATACGCAGTATTTT.

Only one count was recorded for this clone. This rearrangement joins TRBV27 to TRBJ1-3; D possibly corresponds to TRBD1 (6 bases). The CDR3 totals 15 residues. The germline V gene has CDR1 MNHEY and CDR2 SMNVEV (reference sequence). V lost 5 bases, J lost 3 bases, and 14 bases lay in between. CDR3 protein: CASSRGGSNGNTIYF. In DNA form, the CDR3 reads TGTGCCAGCAGTAGGGGGGGCAGTAATGGAAACACCATATATTTT.

The chain uses TRBV5-1 and TRBJ2-1; TRBD1 or TRBD2 may be the D gene (5 bases each). The CDR3 is 16 amino acids. Germline CDR1 reads SGHRS; CDR2 reads YFSETQ. V was cut by 0 bases and J by 4 bases, with 14 bases left in between. In DNA form, the CDR3 reads TGCGCCAGCAGCTTGGCCCCGGGGACCACATACAATGAGCAGTTCTTC. Amino acids: CASSLAPGTTYNEQFF.

CDR3 residues: CASSSPPGRSGDTQYF. CDR3 DNA: TGTGCCAGCAGCTCCCCCCCAGGGCGGTCAGGAGATACGCAGTATTTT. This rearrangement joins TRBV7-2 to TRBJ2-3; D might be TRBD1 (5 bases). V was trimmed by 4 bases and J by 5 bases, leaving 19 bases between them. Germline-derived CDR1 and CDR2 are SGHTA and FQGNSA. The CDR3 length is 16 residues.

The chain recombines TRBV5-5 with TRBJ2-7, with D unresolved. This CDR3 is built from 15 residues. Trimming took off 0 bases at V and 1 base at J, with 11 bases between the two ends. CDR1 is SGHKS, CDR2 YYEKEE, per germline (reference sequence). The CDR3 DNA reads TGTGCCAGCAGCTTGGCGCCGTCTGGGTCCTACGAGCAGTACTTC. Its translation: CASSLAPSGSYEQYF.

J is TRBJ2-2 and V is TRBV7-2, with TRBD2 identical over 9 bases. This CDR3 contains 16 residues. Germline values: CDR1 SGHTA, CDR2 FQGNSA. The V and J ends lost 6 bases and 5 bases, in that order; junction bases with no gene match: 10. CDR3 bases: TGTGCCAGCAGGTACCGTAGCGGGAGACGTACCGGGGAGCTGTTTTTT. It translates to CASRYRSGRRTGELFF.

The chain links TRBV5-4 to TRBJ2-3; 9 bases map to TRBD2. The trim removed 0 bases at V and 4 bases at J, leaving 12 bases unmatched. CDR1 and CDR2 from the germline V gene are SGHNT and YYREEE (reference sequence). The CDR3 has 18 residues. The CDR3 DNA reads TGTGCCAGCAGCTTGGCCGGAGGCGGGGGGGCCGGTTCAGATACGCAGTATTTT. Translated: CASSLAGGGGAGSDTQYF.

The CDR3 DNA follows: TGTGCCAGCGGGCCCGGACTAGCGGGGACAGATACGCAGTATTTT. Its protein is CASGPGLAGTDTQYF. The chain links TRBV2 to TRBJ2-3; 12 nucleotides agree with TRBD2. This CDR3 is 15 amino acids long. Germline-derived CDR1 and CDR2 are SNHLY and FYNNEI. V lost 8 bases and J lost 3; bases outside the gene matches: 6.

J is TRBJ1-1 and V is TRBV10-3, with no clear D. Germline loops: CDR1 ENHRY, CDR2 SYGVKD. Trimming took 9 bases from V and 1 from J, leaving 18 bases between them. The CDR3 contains 15 residues. The CDR3, as DNA: TGTGCCATACGTCAACGGGCACTTGAGAACACTGAAGCTTTCTTT. It translates to CAIRQRALENTEAFF.